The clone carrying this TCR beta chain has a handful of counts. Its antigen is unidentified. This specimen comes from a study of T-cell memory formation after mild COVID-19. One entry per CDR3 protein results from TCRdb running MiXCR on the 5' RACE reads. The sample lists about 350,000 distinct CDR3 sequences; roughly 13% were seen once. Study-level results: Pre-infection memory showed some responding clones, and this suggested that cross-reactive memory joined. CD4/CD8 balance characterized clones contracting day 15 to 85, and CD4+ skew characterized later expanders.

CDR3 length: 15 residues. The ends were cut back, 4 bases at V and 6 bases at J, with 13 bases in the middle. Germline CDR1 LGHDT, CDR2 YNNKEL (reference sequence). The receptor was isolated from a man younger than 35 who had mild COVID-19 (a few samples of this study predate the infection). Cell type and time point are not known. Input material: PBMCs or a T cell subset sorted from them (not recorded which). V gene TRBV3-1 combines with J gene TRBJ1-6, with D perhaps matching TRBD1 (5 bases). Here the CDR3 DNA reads TGTGCCAGCAGCCGAAGGGGCAGCTTTAATTCACCCCTCCACTTT. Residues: CASSRRGSFNSPLHF. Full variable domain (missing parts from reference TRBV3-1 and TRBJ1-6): DTAVSQTPKYLVTQMGNDKSIKCEQNLGHDTMYWYKQDSKKFLKIMFSYNNKELIINETVPNRFSPKSPDKAHLNLHINSLELGDSAVYFCASSRRGSFNSPLHFGNGTRLTVT.